The sequence of this T cell receptor beta chain was determined in a study of breast tumors, draining lymph nodes, adjacent tissues. The lymph nodes were axillary draining lymph nodes from breast cancer patients. With V trimmed by 6 bases and J by 7 bases, 9 bases remained unmatched. This CDR3 comprises 16 residues. Germline CDR1 is MNHNS and CDR2 is SASEGT. MiXCR, applied by TCRdb to the multiplex PCR reads, yields one record per CDR3 protein. The sample gives about 230,000 distinct CDR3 sequences, roughly 32% of which show up once; 1.2% to 1.5% is in the top ten. Findings and limits, study-wide: The lymph node origin of tumor T cells was framed as consistent with a hypothesis, not demonstrated. Luminal-like breast cancer showed significantly greater tumor-nontumor repertoire similarity than basal-like breast cancer did.

This clonotype appeared a few times. Antigen: not known. J is TRBJ2-7 and V is TRBV6-1, with TRBD2 matching over 16 bases. The receptor's source is a female donor with breast cancer. Some clones in this sample may be carry-over from other donors' samples. Specimen: axillary lymph node tissue. The CDR3 DNA reads as TGTGCCAGCAGATCCGGGACTAGCGGGAGGGCCGAGGAGCAGTACTTC. It is translated as CASRSGTSGRAEEQYF.